Each of the 21 T cell receptor beta chains below was sequenced from the same sample in a study of shared clonotypes between healthy human individuals. Libraries were prepared by immunoSEQ multiplex PCR; TCRdb keeps only in-frame clonotypes and omits some of them. In the table there are 2 million to 3 million clones, 80% to 95% of which are singletons. Sequenced: naive CD4+ T cells from PBMCs. Documented subset: CD45RA+ positively selected. These receptors all stem from a man younger than 35 in good health. Some clones in this sample may be carry-over from other donors' samples.

In regard to this clone: Other DNA sequences in this sample translate to the same CDR3. The CDR3 nucleotides read TGTGCCAGCAGTGAAGCGACAGGGACCGAAGAGACCCAGTACTTC. Amino acid sequence: CASSEATGTEETQYF. The rearrangement uses TRBV2 and TRBJ2-5; 7 bases align to TRBD1. Germline CDR1 and CDR2: SNHLY and FYNNEI. Losses at the gene ends were 0 bases for V and 3 bases for J; bases not matched to a gene: 4. CDR3 size: 15 residues.

As concerns this clone: Within the sample, other DNA sequences also encode this same CDR3. This chain uses TRBV6-5 with TRBJ1-2; 9 bases align to TRBD1. The V gene's germline CDR1 is MNHEY and CDR2 SVGAGI. The junction had 3 bases not matched to a gene; V was cut back by 5 bases and J by 5 bases. This CDR3 is built from 13 residues. The CDR3 DNA reads as TGTGCCAGCAGTCGGGACAGGGATTATGGCTACACCTTC. Encoded protein: CASSRDRDYGYTF.

Regarding this clone: Other DNA sequences in the same sample also yield this CDR3. The chain carries TRBV28 and TRBJ2-3, with D possibly being TRBD2 (5 bases). Germline CDR1 and CDR2: MDHEN and SYDVKM. V was cut by 3 bases and J by 1 base, with 5 bases left in between. The CDR3 is 13 amino acids. CDR3 protein: CASSLEGTDTQYF. As DNA, the CDR3 is TGTGCCAGCAGTTTGGAGGGCACAGATACGCAGTATTTT.

V is TRBV5-1 and J is TRBJ2-7, with 11 bases lining up with TRBD2. This CDR3 is built from 18 residues. The V segment lost 0 bases and the J segment 1 base; nucleotides outside the gene matches: 9. CDR1 SGHRS and CDR2 YFSETQ come from the germline V gene. The CDR3 spells CASSLGASGRNGSYEQYF. The CDR3 DNA sequence: TGCGCCAGCAGCTTGGGAGCTAGCGGGAGGAATGGTTCCTACGAGCAGTACTTC.

J is TRBJ2-7 and V is TRBV2, with D perhaps TRBD2 (5 bases). CDR3 size: 16 residues. Germline CDR1 is SNHLY and CDR2 is FYNNEI. V was trimmed by 3 bases and J by 1 base, leaving 16 bases between them. In DNA form, the CDR3 reads TGTGCCAGCAGTGAGGGAGTTTTATACAGTTCCTACGAGCAGTACTTC. As protein: CASSEGVLYSSYEQYF.

This chain joins TRBV18 and TRBJ2-7; D not resolved. The CDR3 is made up of 14 amino acids. The V and J ends lost 6 bases and 7 bases respectively, with 19 bases between them. Per germline, CDR1 KGHSH and CDR2 LQKENI. The CDR3 sequence is CASSPRNSAGEQYF. CDR3 nucleotides: TGTGCCAGCTCCCCCCGTAATTCCGCAGGAGAGCAGTACTTC.

This clone was observed once. V usage is TRBV19 and J usage is TRBJ2-6, with D unresolved. Germline assignment: CDR1 LNHDA and CDR2 SQIVND (reference sequence). V was shortened by 2 bases and J by 2 bases, with 7 bases between the two germline ends. This CDR3 has 15 amino acids. This CDR3 is CASSIWQAGANVLTF. For the CDR3, the DNA is TGTGCCAGTAGTATATGGCAGGCTGGGGCCAACGTCCTGACTTTC.

The chain links TRBV29-1 to TRBJ2-7; 9 bases agree with TRBD2. The CDR3 consists of 13 residues. Germline CDR1 SQVTM, CDR2 ANQGSEA. V shed 4 bases, J shed 5 bases, and the junction held 6 bases outside the gene matches. CDR3 sequence reads: CSVAGGRADEQYF. Here the CDR3 DNA reads TGCAGCGTTGCTGGCGGGAGGGCCGACGAGCAGTACTTC.

This chain connects TRBV7-3 to TRBJ2-1; TRBD2 matches at 8 bases. The CDR3 is 15 amino acids. Germline trimming cut 3 bases from V and 5 bases from J; bases unmatched to any gene: 6. CDR1 is SGHTA, CDR2 FQGTGA, per germline. CDR3 nucleotides: TGTGCCAGCAGCTTGCGGGAGGTTAACCACAATGAGCAGTTCTTC. Translation: CASSLREVNHNEQFF.

This chain connects TRBV25-1 to TRBJ1-4; D is unresolved. In germline, CDR1 is MGHDK, CDR2 SYGVNS. V was shortened by 8 bases and J by 4 bases, with 17 bases between the two germline ends. The CDR3 contains 15 residues. The CDR3 spells CASEPSSQFNEKLFF. The CDR3, as DNA: TGTGCCAGCGAGCCATCCTCTCAATTTAATGAAAAACTGTTTTTT. Drawing the rest from reference TRBV25-1 and TRBJ1-4, the complete variable domain is EADIYQTPRYLVIGTGKKITLECSQTMGHDKMYWYQQDPGMELHLIHYSYGVNSTEKGDLSSESTVSRIRTEHFPLTLESARPSHTSQYLCASEPSSQFNEKLFFGSGTQLSVL.

The chain couples TRBV6-5 to TRBJ1-2; TRBD1 aligns across 9 bases. The ends lost 2 bases at V and 7 bases at J; junction bases unmatched: 8. The CDR3 has 15 residues. Looked up from germline, CDR1 is MNHEY and CDR2 is SVGAGI. Here the CDR3 reads CASSYTGTGRRGYTF. DNA for the CDR3: TGTGCCAGCAGTTACACCGGGACAGGGCGGCGTGGCTACACCTTC.

This clone was recorded once. This rearrangement joins TRBV11-3 to TRBJ2-5; TRBD1 agrees at 8 bases. The J segment lost 4 bases and the V segment lost 5 bases, leaving 3 bases of the junction unmatched. The CDR3 is made up of 13 amino acids. Germline-derived CDR1 and CDR2 are SGHNT and YENEEA. CDR3 residues: CASSDRGGETQYF. CDR3 DNA: TGTGCCAGCAGCGACAGGGGAGGAGAGACCCAGTACTTC. The full variable domain, completed using reference TRBV11-3 and TRBJ2-5, is EAGVVQSPRYKIIEKKQPVAFWCNPISGHNTLYWYLQNLGQGPELLIRYENEEAVDDSQLPKDRFSAERLKGVDSTLKIQPAELGDSAVYLCASSDRGGETQYFGPGTRLLVL.

J is TRBJ2-5 and V is TRBV5-4; 15 positions agree with TRBD2. Trimming at V came to 5 bases and at J to 11 bases, leaving 13 bases not matched to a gene. The germline V gene has CDR1 SGHNT and CDR2 YYREEE (reference sequence). The CDR3 consists of 16 residues. CDR3 nucleotide sequence: TGTGCCAGCAGTTATCGAACGGGACTAGCGGGAGGTCGTCAGTACTTC. It is translated as CASSYRTGLAGGRQYF.

The chain couples TRBV7-9 to TRBJ2-5, with D tentatively TRBD2 (6 bases). V was trimmed by 5 bases and J by 5 bases, leaving 15 bases between them. The germline CDR1 and CDR2 sequences are SEHNR and FQNEAQ (reference sequence). This CDR3 is 14 amino acids long. The DNA for the CDR3 is TGTGCCAGCAGCCGACCCGGGGAGGCGGAGACCCAGTACTTC. This codes for CASSRPGEAETQYF.

As to this clone: The sample has other DNA sequences that encode this CDR3 too. The chain combines TRBV27 with TRBJ2-5; perhaps TRBD1 as D (5 bases). This CDR3 spans 14 amino acids. V dropped 5 bases and J dropped 3 bases, with 13 bases sitting between them. CDR1 and CDR2 (germline): MNHEY, SMNVEV (reference sequence). The chain's CDR3 is CASSPLGREETQYF. The CDR3 coding sequence is TGTGCCAGCAGTCCATTGGGCAGGGAAGAGACCCAGTACTTC.

CDR3 coding DNA: TGCGCCAGCAGCCCAACCGGAGGTACACATAATGAAAAACTGTTTTTT. Translation: CASSPTGGTHNEKLFF. This chain links TRBV5-1 with TRBJ1-4; D unclear. The CDR3 covers 16 residues. Germline CDR1 and CDR2: SGHRS and YFSETQ. The V end lost 4 bases, the J end lost 4 bases, and 17 bases lay between the germline ends.

The chain recombines TRBV5-1 with TRBJ2-1; TRBD2 matches at 8 bases. The germline V gene has CDR1 SGHRS and CDR2 YFSETQ. Trimming at V came to 6 bases and at J to 6 bases, leaving 8 bases not matched to a gene. The CDR3 has 14 amino acids. This CDR3 is CASKGLVSINEQFF. The CDR3 nucleotides read TGCGCCAGCAAGGGACTAGTTTCTATCAATGAGCAGTTCTTC.

V is TRBV30 and J is TRBJ1-3; D is ambiguous. Trimming removed 1 base at V and 3 bases at J, with 10 bases between. The CDR3 consists of 14 residues. CDR1 is GTSNPN, CDR2 SVGIG, per germline (reference sequence). The CDR3 DNA sequence: TGTGCCTGGAGTGGTAAGGGAGGTGGAAACACCATATATTTT. Translated: CAWSGKGGGNTIYF.

This rearrangement joins TRBV18 to TRBJ2-3; 11 bases map to TRBD2. Germline V lookup: CDR1 KGHSH, CDR2 LQKENI. The trim removed 3 bases at V and 0 bases at J, leaving 8 bases unmatched. There are 18 residues in the CDR3. The DNA of the CDR3 is TGTGCCAGCTCACCCTTCCCGGCTAGCGGGAGGAGCACAGATACGCAGTATTTT. As protein: CASSPFPASGRSTDTQYF. Complete variable domain (other parts from reference TRBV18 and TRBJ2-3): NAGVMQNPRHLVRRRGQEARLRCSPMKGHSHVYWYRQLPEEGLKFMVYLQKENIIDESGMPKERFSAEFPKEGPSILRIQQVVRGDSAAYFCASSPFPASGRSTDTQYFGPGTRLTVL.

With respect to this clone: Other DNA sequences in this sample translate to the same CDR3. V usage is TRBV19 and J usage is TRBJ1-2; no firm D call. Trimming took off 3 bases at V and 4 bases at J, with 6 bases between the two ends. Germline loops: CDR1 LNHDA, CDR2 SQIVND (reference sequence). The CDR3 has 12 amino acids. The CDR3 loop reads CASSIEGYGYTF. The DNA for the CDR3 is TGTGCCAGTAGTATTGAGGGCTATGGCTACACCTTC.

The CDR3 sequence: CASSSGDRDRNIQYF. CDR3 bases: TGTGCCAGCAGTTCAGGGGATCGGGACCGAAACATTCAGTACTTC. V is TRBV28 and J is TRBJ2-4; D might be TRBD1 (6 bases). CDR3 size: 15 residues. The V end lost 4 bases, the J end lost 6 bases, and 16 bases lay between the germline ends. The germline gives CDR1 MDHEN, CDR2 SYDVKM.